The 6 T cell receptor beta chains listed next were all sequenced from one sample in a study of CD8+ T cells in alopecia areata. RNA extraction and reverse transcription yielded cDNA as sequencing template. Sequencing was performed with immunoSEQ multiplex PCR; in TCRdb, only in-frame clones are kept and a portion is missing. The sample has about 190,000 clones; about 63% are singletons. Sequencing used CD4+ T cells sorted from blood, obtained at week 0. These receptors originate from a human donor with alopecia areata.

The chain joins TRBV27 to TRBJ1-6; 10 bases line up with TRBD1. V was pared by 5 bases and J by 8 bases, with 6 bases of the junction left unmatched. Germline V CDR1 and CDR2: MNHEY, SMNVEV (reference sequence). CDR3 size: 15 residues. CDR3 loop: CASSIADRGDSPLHF. CDR3 in DNA: TGTGCCAGCAGTATTGCGGACAGGGGGGATTCACCCCTCCACTTT.

The chain joins TRBV9 to TRBJ2-5; the match to TRBD1 covers 8 bases. V trimming: 2 bases; J trimming: 5 bases; junction bases outside the gene matches: 8. The CDR3 length is 15 residues. CDR1 and CDR2 (germline): SGDLS, YYNGEE. The CDR3, as DNA: TGTGCCAGCAGCGTCGTTTCAGGGGGCCGTGAGACCCAGTACTTC. This sequence encodes CASSVVSGGRETQYF.

V usage is TRBV5-8 and J usage is TRBJ2-1; unclear D gene. V gave up 5 bases and J gave up 1 base, with 7 bases separating them. Germline V gene data show CDR1 as SGHTS and CDR2 as YDEGEE. There are 13 residues in the CDR3. In nucleotides, the CDR3 is TGTGCCAGCAGGGGTAGGTCCTACAATGAGCAGTTCTTC. Translation: CASRGRSYNEQFF.

The V call is TRBV4-1, the J call TRBJ2-7, with TRBD2 matching over 14 bases. V dropped 4 bases and J dropped 2; count of bases not matched to a gene: 10. This CDR3 region has 18 residues. Germline values: CDR1 MGHRA, CDR2 YSYEKL. This CDR3 is CASSRTGTSGGPTYEQYF. CDR3 DNA: TGCGCCAGCAGCCGCACCGGGACTAGCGGGGGCCCAACCTACGAGCAGTACTTC.

Only one count was recorded for this clone. The chain combines TRBV11-2 with TRBJ2-3, with D possibly being TRBD1 or TRBD2 (5 bases each). V lost 5 bases and J 3 bases, leaving 15 bases between the germline ends. The CDR3 sequence is 15 residues long. CDR1 SGHAT and CDR2 FQNNGV come from the germline V gene. CDR3: CASSIGETRTDTQYF. The CDR3 DNA sequence: TGTGCCAGCAGCATAGGGGAGACCAGAACAGATACGCAGTATTTT.

V gene TRBV23-1 combines with J gene TRBJ2-5, with D possibly TRBD1 on 6 matching bases. TRBV23-1 is an open reading frame whose function is uncertain. V was trimmed by 10 bases and J by 1 base, leaving 10 bases between them. This CDR3 contains 12 residues. CDR3 sequence reads: CANGQTQETQYF. Here the CDR3 DNA reads TGCGCCAACGGACAGACCCAAGAGACCCAGTACTTC.